The sequence of this TCR beta chain was determined in a study of cytomegalovirus exposure and HLA in healthy donors. Whole-study findings and limits: A later analysis found common viral pathogens apparently linked to several of the most significant clusters.

Primers for the PCR totalled 60 Vbeta and 13 Jbeta. Profiling relied on immunoSEQ multiplex PCR, and the TCRdb table lists in-frame clones only, not all of them. This sample has about 150,000 clones, with 80% found just once. About this clone itself: Its antigen is currently unknown.

This receptor was identified in a woman in her 40s in good health and CMV-seropositive. What was sequenced was PBMCs.

CDR3 sequence: CASSLTGTSGGSGGETQYF. CDR3 bases: TGCGCCAGCAGCTTGACGGGGACTAGCGGGGGTAGCGGAGGGGAGACCCAGTACTTC. V and J are TRBV5-1 and TRBJ2-5; 14 bases line up with TRBD2. CDR1 is SGHRS, CDR2 YFSETQ, per germline. J was trimmed by 5 bases and V by 1 base; bases with no gene match: 13. This CDR3 contains 19 residues.